This T cell receptor (beta chain) came from a study of T cell responses to AZD1222 COVID-19 vaccine. The table came from immunoSEQ multiplex PCR; TCRdb's copy has only in-frame clones and leaves some out. Of around 110,000 clones listed, less than 90% were seen once; the top ten hold 6.5% to 9.5%. Trimming at V came to 5 bases and at J to 4 bases, leaving 19 bases not matched to a gene. This CDR3 is built from 18 residues. Per germline, CDR1 ENHRY and CDR2 SYGVKD. The study, taken as a whole, reports: Spike-specific TCR breadth rose after two AZD1222 doses, and depth rose as well. Most donors were white British, females outnumbered males, and clonal diversity was possibly underestimated.

Regarding this clone: The antigen is unknown.

The gene calls are TRBV10-3 and TRBJ2-7, with TRBD1 matching over 8 bases. The material sequenced was peripheral blood, taken on day 0 of AZD1222 vaccination. This TCR was sampled from an adult in good health. CDR3 sequence reads: CAISRRVAGGYPPYEQYF. The CDR3 nucleotides are TGTGCCATCAGTCGCCGTGTGGCAGGGGGCTACCCTCCTTACGAGCAGTACTTC.